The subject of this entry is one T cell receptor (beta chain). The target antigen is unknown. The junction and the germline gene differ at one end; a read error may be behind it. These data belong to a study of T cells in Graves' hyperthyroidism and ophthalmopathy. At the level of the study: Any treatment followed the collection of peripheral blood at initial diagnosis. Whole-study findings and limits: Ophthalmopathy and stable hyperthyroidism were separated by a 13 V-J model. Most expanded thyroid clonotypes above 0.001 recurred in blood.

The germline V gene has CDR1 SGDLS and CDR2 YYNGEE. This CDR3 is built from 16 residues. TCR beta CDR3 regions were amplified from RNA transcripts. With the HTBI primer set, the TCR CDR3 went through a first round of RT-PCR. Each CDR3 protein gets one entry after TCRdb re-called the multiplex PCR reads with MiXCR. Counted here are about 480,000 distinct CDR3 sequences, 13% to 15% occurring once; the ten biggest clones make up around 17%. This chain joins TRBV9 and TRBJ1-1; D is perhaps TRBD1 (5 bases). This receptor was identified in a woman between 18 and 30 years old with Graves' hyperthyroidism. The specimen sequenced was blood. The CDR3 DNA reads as TGTGCCAGCAGCGCAGCAATCGACAGTCCGTACACTGAAGCTTACTTT. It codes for CASSAAIDSPYTEAYF.